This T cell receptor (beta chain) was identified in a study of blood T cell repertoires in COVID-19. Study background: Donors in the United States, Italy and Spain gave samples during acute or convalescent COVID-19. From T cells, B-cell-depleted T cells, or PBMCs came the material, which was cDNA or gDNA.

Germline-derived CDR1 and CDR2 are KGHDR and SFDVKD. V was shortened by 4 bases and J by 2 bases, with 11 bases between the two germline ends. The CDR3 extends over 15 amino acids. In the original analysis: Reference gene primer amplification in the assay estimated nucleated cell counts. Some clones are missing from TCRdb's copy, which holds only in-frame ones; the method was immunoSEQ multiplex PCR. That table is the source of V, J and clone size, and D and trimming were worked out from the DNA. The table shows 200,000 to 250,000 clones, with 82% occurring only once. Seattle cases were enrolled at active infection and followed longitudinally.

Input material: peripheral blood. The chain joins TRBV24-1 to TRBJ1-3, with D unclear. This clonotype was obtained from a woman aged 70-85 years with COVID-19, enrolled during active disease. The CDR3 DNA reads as TGTGCCACCAGTGACGCCGGCACAGCTGGAAACACCATATATTTT. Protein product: CATSDAGTAGNTIYF.